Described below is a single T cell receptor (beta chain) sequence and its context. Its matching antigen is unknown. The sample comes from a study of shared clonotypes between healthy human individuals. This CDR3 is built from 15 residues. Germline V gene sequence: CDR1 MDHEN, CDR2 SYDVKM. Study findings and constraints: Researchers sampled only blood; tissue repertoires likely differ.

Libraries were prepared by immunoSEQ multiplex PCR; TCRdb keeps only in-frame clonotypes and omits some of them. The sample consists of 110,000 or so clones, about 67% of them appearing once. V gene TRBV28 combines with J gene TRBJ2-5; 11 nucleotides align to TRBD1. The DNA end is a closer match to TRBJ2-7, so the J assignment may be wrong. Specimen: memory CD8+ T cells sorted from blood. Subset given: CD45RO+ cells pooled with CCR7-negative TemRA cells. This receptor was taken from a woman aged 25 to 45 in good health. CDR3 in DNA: TGTGCCAGCAGTCCTCCCGGGACAGGGGGGTACGAGCAGTACTTC. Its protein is CASSPPGTGGYEQYF.